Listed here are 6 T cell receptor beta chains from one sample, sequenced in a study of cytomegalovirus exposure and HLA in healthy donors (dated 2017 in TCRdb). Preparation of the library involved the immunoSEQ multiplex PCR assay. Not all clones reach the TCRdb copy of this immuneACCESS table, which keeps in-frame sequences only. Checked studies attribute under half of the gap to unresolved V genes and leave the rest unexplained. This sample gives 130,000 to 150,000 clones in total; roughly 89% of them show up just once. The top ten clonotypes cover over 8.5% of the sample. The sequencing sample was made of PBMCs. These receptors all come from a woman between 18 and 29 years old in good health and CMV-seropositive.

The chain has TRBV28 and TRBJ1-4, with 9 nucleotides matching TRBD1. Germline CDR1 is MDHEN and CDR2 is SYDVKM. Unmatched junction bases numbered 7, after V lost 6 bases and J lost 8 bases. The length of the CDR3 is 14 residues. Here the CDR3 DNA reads TGTGCCAGCAGCAGGACAGGGGCTAGGGAAAAACTGTTTTTT. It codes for CASSRTGAREKLFF.

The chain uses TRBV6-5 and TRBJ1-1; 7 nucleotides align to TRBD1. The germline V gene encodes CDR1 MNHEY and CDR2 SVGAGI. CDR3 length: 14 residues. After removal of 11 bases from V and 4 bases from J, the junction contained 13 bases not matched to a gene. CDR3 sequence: CAARGQGVVTEAFF. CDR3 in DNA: TGTGCCGCGAGGGGCCAGGGGGTGGTCACTGAAGCTTTCTTT.

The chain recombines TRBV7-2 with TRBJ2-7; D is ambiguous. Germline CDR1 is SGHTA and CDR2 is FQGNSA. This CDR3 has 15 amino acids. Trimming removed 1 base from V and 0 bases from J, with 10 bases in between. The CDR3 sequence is CASSLGVRSSYEQYF. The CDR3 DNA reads TGTGCCAGCAGCTTAGGTGTCCGGAGCTCCTACGAGCAGTACTTC.

The CDR3 sequence: CASSAGGDRGYF. Written as DNA, the CDR3 is TGTGCCAGCAGCGCAGGGGGGGACAGGGGGTACTTC. The chain links TRBV13 to TRBJ2-7; 10 bases match TRBD1. Germline V gene lookup returns CDR1 PRHDT and CDR2 FYEKMQ (reference sequence). V trimming: 5 bases; J trimming: 12 bases; junction bases outside the gene matches: 7. The CDR3 is 12 amino acids.

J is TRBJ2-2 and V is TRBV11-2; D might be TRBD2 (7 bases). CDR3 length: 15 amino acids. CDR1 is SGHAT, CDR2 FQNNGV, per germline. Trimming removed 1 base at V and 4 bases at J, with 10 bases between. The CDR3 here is CASSLAGGPTGELFF. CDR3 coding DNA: TGTGCCAGCAGCTTAGCCGGGGGGCCCACCGGGGAGCTGTTTTTT.

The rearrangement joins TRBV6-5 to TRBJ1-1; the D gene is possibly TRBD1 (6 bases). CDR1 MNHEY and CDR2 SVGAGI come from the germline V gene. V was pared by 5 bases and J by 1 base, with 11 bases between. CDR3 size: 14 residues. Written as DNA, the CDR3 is TGTGCCAGCAGTCAAACAGGGAAGAACACTGAAGCTTTCTTT. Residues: CASSQTGKNTEAFF.